This T cell receptor (beta chain) was found in a study of cytomegalovirus exposure and HLA in healthy donors. Looking at the study overall: Early released data had tens of millions of unique TCRs, all coming from HLA-typed donors.

Germline V gene lookup returns CDR1 SNHLY and CDR2 FYNNEI. This CDR3 is 13 amino acids long. V lost 3 bases, J lost 3 bases, and 5 bases lay in between. Study-level results: In a later analysis, DRB1 alleles had the most associated TCRs; HLA-C alleles the fewest. Later, an analysis found that common viral pathogens appeared to be linked with several of the most significant clusters.

The PCR was carried out with 60 Vbeta primers and 13 Jbeta primers. Here immunoSEQ multiplex PCR was the method, and the copy in TCRdb shows in-frame clones only, minus some. The sample shows 150,000 to 180,000 clones, approximately 72% of them seen only once. Comment on this clone: Its antigen is undetermined.

Input material: PBMCs. This TCR came from a man between 18 and 29 years old in good health and CMV-seronegative. This chain connects TRBV2 to TRBJ1-4; D uncertain. The CDR3 sequence is CASSDTANEKLFF. The CDR3 coding sequence is TGTGCCAGCAGTGATACAGCTAATGAAAAACTGTTTTTT. The full variable domain, with the rest looked up from reference TRBV2 and TRBJ1-4, is EPEVTQTPSHQVTQMGQEVILRCVPISNHLYFYWYRQILGQKVEFLVSFYNNEISEKSEIFDDQFSVERPDGSNFTLKIRSTKLEDSAMYFCASSDTANEKLFFGSGTQLSVL.